The TCR beta chain under discussion was sequenced for a study of T cell repertoires in cytomegalovirus infection. Broader study findings: Summed public TCR beta family frequency identified CMV carriers bearing the relevant HLA. The study found HLA-C-restricted CMV-specific TCR beta clonotypes dominating the ex vivo response.

CDR3 size: 13 residues. Germline CDR1 reads LNHNV; CDR2 reads YYDKDF (reference sequence). About this clonotype itself: What it binds is not known. A junction boundary mismatches the germline segment, possibly from a read error.

TCRdb reanalysed the reads using MiXCR and keeps one entry per CDR3 protein. The sample has approximately 600,000 distinct CDR3 sequences, 35% to 50% seen once; the top ten hold around 46%. Specimen: cultured PBMCs, collected from culture after CMV antigen stimulation. The sequence was obtained from a human donor in good health (CMV status not recorded). Some clones in this sample may be carry-over from other donors' samples. This rearrangement joins TRBV15 to TRBJ2-7; D not resolved. This CDR3 is CATSGEVWDEQYF. DNA of the CDR3: TGTGCCACCAGCGGAGAGGTCTGGGACGAGCAGTACTTC.